Shown below are 10 T cell receptor beta chains from a single sample sequenced in a study of cytomegalovirus exposure and HLA in healthy donors. With 60 Vbeta and 13 Jbeta primers, the PCR was carried out. Method: immunoSEQ multiplex PCR; TCRdb's copy keeps in-frame clones and lacks some. The sample records tens of thousands of clones, about 71% being singletons. Sequencing input: PBMCs. The receptors were gathered from a man in his 60s in good health and CMV-seronegative.

The J gene is TRBJ2-2, the V gene TRBV11-2, with a possible D match to TRBD1 (6 bases). This CDR3 is 15 amino acids long. Germline-derived CDR1 and CDR2 are SGHAT and FQNNGV. The germline V and J ends were trimmed by 5 bases and 4 bases, with 14 bases remaining between them. As DNA, the CDR3 is TGTGCCAGCAGCCCTCAGGACAGACCCACCGGGGAGCTGTTTTTT. It encodes CASSPQDRPTGELFF.

A remark on this clone: A junction end diverges from the germline sequence, so it may reflect a read error. This sequence joins TRBV5-1 and TRBJ2-2, with D maybe TRBD1 (6 bases). CDR3 length: 17 residues. CDR1 is SGHRS and CDR2 is YFSETQ in the germline V gene. The CDR3 DNA reads as TGCGCCAGCACCCTCAACTCCGGGACATTGAACCCCGGGGAGCTGTTTTTT. It yields the protein CASTLNSGTLNPGELFF. The whole variable domain, remainder taken from reference TRBV5-1 and TRBJ2-2, is KAGVTQTPRYLIKTRGQQVTLSCSPISGHRSVSWYQQTPGQGLQFLFEYFSETQRNKGNFPGRFSGRQFSNSRSEMNVSTLELGDSALYLCASTLNSGTLNPGELFFGEGSRLTVL.

The chain combines TRBV2 with TRBJ2-1; TRBD2 matches at 7 bases. V dropped 7 bases and J dropped 2; count of bases not matched to a gene: 2. The CDR3 is 13 amino acids. The germline V gene encodes CDR1 SNHLY and CDR2 FYNNEI. The CDR3 DNA sequence: TGTGCCAGCACCAGCGGGGCCTACAATGAGCAGTTCTTC. This encodes CASTSGAYNEQFF.

The chain joins TRBV7-2 to TRBJ2-5, with TRBD2 identical over 8 bases. This CDR3 has 16 residues. From germline, CDR1 is SGHTA and CDR2 FQGNSA. The ends lost 3 bases at V and 3 bases at J; junction bases unmatched: 9. DNA of the CDR3: TGTGCCAGCAGCTTTGTCCCGGGGGGGCCAGAAGAGACCCAGTACTTC. It specifies CASSFVPGGPEETQYF.

This chain links TRBV10-1 with TRBJ2-7; a possible D gene is TRBD1 (6 bases). Trimming cost V 5 bases and J 4 bases, with 15 bases left between them. Germline V gives CDR1 WNHNN, CDR2 SYGVQD (reference sequence). CDR3 length: 14 residues. The chain's CDR3 is CASSPTGDPYEQYF. The CDR3 nucleotides are TGCGCCAGCAGTCCGACAGGTGACCCGTACGAGCAGTACTTC.

V gene TRBV5-7 combines with J gene TRBJ2-2; D perhaps matches TRBD2 (6 bases). TRBV5-7 is filed as an ORF, its function uncertain. This CDR3 has 16 amino acids. Trimming cost V 4 bases and J 3 bases, with 16 bases left between them. In nucleotides, the CDR3 is TGTGCCAGCAGCCCGGGAGTCCGAAAGGACACCGGGGAGCTGTTTTTT. Its translation is CASSPGVRKDTGELFF.

This chain uses TRBV2 with TRBJ1-5; TRBD1 might be the D (6 bases). This CDR3 comprises 15 residues. With 6 bases removed from V and 0 bases from J, the gap between germline ends came to 12 bases. Germline lookup yields CDR1 SNHLY and CDR2 FYNNEI. CDR3 sequence (DNA): TGTGCCAGCAGACGGACAGATTATAGCAATCAGCCCCAGCATTTT. Translated: CASRRTDYSNQPQHF.

The V and J genes are TRBV6-6 and TRBJ2-7; 7 bases line up with TRBD2. Germline V lookup: CDR1 MNHNY, CDR2 SVGAGI (reference sequence). The CDR3 extends over 14 amino acids. The V segment lost 5 bases and the J segment 5 bases; nucleotides outside the gene matches: 9. Written as DNA, the CDR3 is TGTGCCAGCAGTCCCCGGCGGGGAGGGAACGAGCAGTACTTC. This encodes CASSPRRGGNEQYF.

This sequence joins TRBV19 and TRBJ1-5; D possibly corresponds to TRBD1 (5 bases). CDR3 length equals 13 residues. Germline V gene lookup returns CDR1 LNHDA and CDR2 SQIVND (reference sequence). Deletions cut 6 bases from V and 7 bases from J, with 13 bases between. The CDR3: CASSGSGDQPQHF. CDR3 DNA: TGTGCCAGTAGCGGTTCGGGGGACCAGCCCCAGCATTTT. Complete variable domain (other parts from reference TRBV19 and TRBJ1-5): DGGITQSPKYLFRKEGQNVTLSCEQNLNHDAMYWYRQDPGQGLRLIYYSQIVNDFQKGDIAEGYSVSREKKESFPLTVTSAQKNPTAFYLCASSGSGDQPQHFGDGTRLSIL.

The V call is TRBV27, the J call TRBJ1-5, with TRBD1 matching over 7 bases. The V gene's germline CDR1 is MNHEY and CDR2 SMNVEV (reference sequence). Trimming took 8 bases from V and 1 from J; bases not matched to a gene: 8. This CDR3 region has 15 residues. The CDR3 reads CASRPQGVSNQPQHF. The CDR3 DNA follows: TGTGCCAGCCGACCCCAGGGGGTGAGCAATCAGCCCCAGCATTTT.